This TCR beta chain emerged from a study of T cell repertoires in cytomegalovirus infection. Germline V gene sequence: CDR1 SGDLS, CDR2 YYNGEE. Trimming shortened V by 0 bases and J by 6 bases, and 10 bases separated the two germline ends. This CDR3 has 14 residues. TCRdb re-derived calls from the reads in MiXCR, one entry per CDR3 protein. The repertoire includes 150,000 to 200,000 distinct CDR3 sequences, roughly a fifth of them detected once, and around 2.7% sits in the top ten. Source material: PBMCs. This TCR derives from a human donor in good health (CMV status not recorded). Some clones in this sample may be carry-over from other donors' samples. The rearrangement uses TRBV9 and TRBJ1-5; D call uncertain. The CDR3 spells CASSVDGLAQPQHF. CDR3 DNA sequence: TGTGCCAGCAGCGTAGATGGGTTGGCTCAGCCCCAGCATTTT.